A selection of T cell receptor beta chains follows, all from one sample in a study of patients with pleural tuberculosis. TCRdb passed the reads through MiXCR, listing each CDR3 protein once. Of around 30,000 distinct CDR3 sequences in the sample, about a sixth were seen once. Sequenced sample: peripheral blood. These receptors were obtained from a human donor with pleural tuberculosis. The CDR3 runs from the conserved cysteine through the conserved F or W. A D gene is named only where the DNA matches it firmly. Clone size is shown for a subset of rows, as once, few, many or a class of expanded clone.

CDR3 protein: CASSDRYNTEAFF
CDR3 DNA: TGTGCCAGCAGTGATAGATATAACACTGAAGCTTTCTTT
clone size: -
D gene: -
J gene: TRBJ1-1
V gene: TRBV6-1

CDR3 protein: CASSFKRGGTDTQYF
CDR3 DNA: TGTGCCAGCAGTTTCAAGCGGGGGGGCACAGATACGCAGTATTTT
clone size: many
D gene: TRBD2
J gene: TRBJ2-3
V gene: TRBV12-3/TRBV12-4

CDR3 protein: CSASGQGVNQPQHF
CDR3 DNA: TGCAGTGCTAGTGGACAGGGGGTAAATCAGCCCCAGCATTTT
clone size: -
D gene: TRBD1
J gene: TRBJ1-5
V gene: TRBV20-1

CDR3 protein: CASSLDYSLPDTQYF
CDR3 DNA: TGTGCCAGCAGTCTGGACTACTCCCTTCCGGATACGCAGTATTTT
clone size: many
D gene: -
J gene: TRBJ2-3
V gene: TRBV2

CDR3 protein: CASSFATGSYEQYF
CDR3 DNA: TGTGCCAGTAGTTTCGCCACAGGTTCCTACGAGCAGTACTTC
clone size: many
D gene: -
J gene: TRBJ2-7
V gene: TRBV19

CDR3 protein: CANSPSTDTQFF
CDR3 DNA: TGTGCCAACAGTCCGAGCACAGATACGCAGTTTTTT
clone size: -
D gene: -
J gene: TRBJ2-3
V gene: TRBV27

CDR3 protein: CASSLTGEQYF
CDR3 DNA: TGTGCCAGCAGCCTGACGGGAGAGCAGTACTTC
clone size: many
D gene: -
J gene: TRBJ2-7
V gene: TRBV14

CDR3 protein: CSVVVYNQPQHF
CDR3 DNA: TGCAGCGTAGTGGTTTACAATCAGCCCCAGCATTTT
clone size: many
D gene: -
J gene: TRBJ1-5
V gene: TRBV29-1

CDR3 protein: CASSQGQGNTIYF
CDR3 DNA: TGCGCCAGCAGCCAGGGACAGGGTAACACCATATATTTT
clone size: -
D gene: TRBD1
J gene: TRBJ1-3
V gene: TRBV11-2

CDR3 protein: CATSNIRDYMDTEAFF
CDR3 DNA: TGTGCCACCAGCAATATCAGGGACTACATGGACACTGAAGCTTTCTTT
clone size: -
D gene: -
J gene: TRBJ1-1
V gene: TRBV15

CDR3 protein: CATSREVGLSYNEQFF
CDR3 DNA: TGTGCCACCAGCAGAGAAGTAGGACTCTCCTACAATGAGCAGTTCTTC
clone size: -
D gene: -
J gene: TRBJ2-1
V gene: TRBV15

CDR3 protein: CASSSVWGPRNEKLFF
CDR3 DNA: TGTGCCAGCAGTTCTGTATGGGGACCGCGAAATGAAAAACTGTTTTTT
clone size: many
D gene: -
J gene: TRBJ1-4
V gene: TRBV27

CDR3 protein: CASSFPPAGNQPQHF
CDR3 DNA: TGTGCCAGTAGTTTCCCCCCGGCGGGGAATCAGCCCCAGCATTTT
clone size: many
D gene: -
J gene: TRBJ1-5
V gene: TRBV19

CDR3 protein: CSAGDSRAPLTANYGYTF
CDR3 DNA: TGCAGTGCTGGGGATTCCCGGGCCCCGTTAACCGCTAACTATGGCTACACCTTC
clone size: -
D gene: -
J gene: TRBJ1-2
V gene: TRBV20-1

CDR3 protein: CASTPFWDRGNTGELFF
CDR3 DNA: TGTGCCAGCACACCATTCTGGGACAGGGGGAACACCGGGGAGCTGTTTTTT
clone size: many
D gene: TRBD1
J gene: TRBJ2-2
V gene: TRBV7-9

CDR3 protein: CASSSPRGLEAFF
CDR3 DNA: TGTGCCAGCAGTTCACCGCGGGGGCTTGAAGCTTTCTTT
clone size: many
D gene: -
J gene: TRBJ1-1
V gene: TRBV7-9

CDR3 protein: CASSNYRDFQETQYF
CDR3 DNA: TGTGCCAGCAGTAACTATCGGGACTTCCAAGAGACCCAGTACTTC
clone size: many
D gene: -
J gene: TRBJ2-5
V gene: TRBV28

CDR3 protein: CASSWEESKNTEAFF
CDR3 DNA: TGTGCCAGCAGCTGGGAGGAATCTAAGAACACTGAAGCTTTCTTT
clone size: many
D gene: -
J gene: TRBJ1-1
V gene: TRBV13

CDR3 protein: CASSKEASTNEKLFF
CDR3 DNA: TGTGCCAGCAGCAAAGAGGCATCAACTAATGAAAAACTGTTTTTT
clone size: many
D gene: -
J gene: TRBJ1-4
V gene: TRBV4-2

CDR3 protein: CSASLSNREQFF
CDR3 DNA: TGCAGTGCTAGCCTTAGTAATCGTGAGCAGTTCTTC
clone size: many
D gene: -
J gene: TRBJ2-1
V gene: TRBV20-1

CDR3 protein: CASSFGKTNTGELFF
CDR3 DNA: TGTGCCAGCAGCTTTGGGAAGACAAACACCGGGGAGCTGTTTTTT
clone size: -
D gene: -
J gene: TRBJ2-2
V gene: TRBV6-1

CDR3 protein: CASSAGGWNQPQHF
CDR3 DNA: TGTGCCAGCAGTGCAGGGGGGTGGAATCAGCCCCAGCATTTT
clone size: many
D gene: TRBD1
J gene: TRBJ1-5
V gene: TRBV2

CDR3 protein: CASSPAGSYNEQFF
CDR3 DNA: TGTGCCAGCAGCCCGGCAGGGAGCTACAATGAGCAGTTCTTC
clone size: many
D gene: -
J gene: TRBJ2-1
V gene: TRBV11-3

CDR3 protein: CASSYGGGAQNEQFF
CDR3 DNA: TGTGCCAGCAGTTACGGCGGGGGGGCCCAAAATGAGCAGTTCTTC
clone size: many
D gene: TRBD2
J gene: TRBJ2-1
V gene: TRBV6-6

CDR3 protein: CSQRQGTSTDTQYF
CDR3 DNA: TGCAGTCAAAGACAGGGTACTAGCACAGATACGCAGTATTTT
clone size: -
D gene: TRBD1
J gene: TRBJ2-3
V gene: TRBV20-1

CDR3 protein: CVNSQGQGADTQYF
CDR3 DNA: TGCGTCAACAGCCAAGGACAGGGGGCAGATACGCAGTATTTT
clone size: -
D gene: TRBD1
J gene: TRBJ2-3
V gene: TRBV4-3

CDR3 protein: CSCAVTGRYEQYF
CDR3 DNA: TGTTCCTGTGCCGTGACAGGGAGGTACGAGCAGTACTTC
clone size: -
D gene: -
J gene: TRBJ2-7
V gene: TRBV26

CDR3 protein: CASSVSTLNTEAFF
CDR3 DNA: TGTGCCAGCAGCGTTAGCACCTTGAACACTGAAGCTTTCTTT
clone size: many
D gene: -
J gene: TRBJ1-1
V gene: TRBV9

CDR3 protein: CAILGGFTDTQYF
CDR3 DNA: TGTGCCATCCTAGGGGGGTTCACAGATACGCAGTATTTT
clone size: -
D gene: -
J gene: TRBJ2-3
V gene: TRBV2

CDR3 protein: CASSPHGKTQYF
CDR3 DNA: TGTGCCAGCAGCCCCCACGGGAAGACCCAGTACTTC
clone size: many
D gene: -
J gene: TRBJ2-5
V gene: TRBV7-6

CDR3 protein: CASSHTGGYYEQYF
CDR3 DNA: TGTGCCAGCAGCCATACAGGGGGATACTACGAGCAGTACTTC
clone size: many
D gene: TRBD1
J gene: TRBJ2-7
V gene: TRBV3-1

CDR3 protein: CSARMPSGNNEQFF
CDR3 DNA: TGCAGTGCTAGAATGCCCAGCGGGAACAATGAGCAGTTCTTC
clone size: many
D gene: TRBD2
J gene: TRBJ2-1
V gene: TRBV20-1

CDR3 protein: CASSLARQFTDTQYF
CDR3 DNA: TGCGCCAGCAGCTTGGCCAGGCAGTTCACAGATACGCAGTATTTT
clone size: many
D gene: -
J gene: TRBJ2-3
V gene: TRBV5-1

CDR3 protein: CAISPGQNYNEQFF
CDR3 DNA: TGTGCCATCAGCCCCGGACAGAACTACAATGAGCAGTTCTTC
clone size: many
D gene: -
J gene: TRBJ2-1
V gene: TRBV10-3

CDR3 protein: CASSKLQGIGYGYTF
CDR3 DNA: TGTGCCAGCAGTAAATTACAGGGGATCGGCTATGGCTACACCTTC
clone size: many
D gene: TRBD1
J gene: TRBJ1-2
V gene: TRBV12-3/TRBV12-4

CDR3 protein: CAWSVGAYNEQFF
CDR3 DNA: TGTGCCTGGAGTGTAGGGGCCTACAATGAGCAGTTCTTC
clone size: many
D gene: -
J gene: TRBJ2-1
V gene: TRBV30

CDR3 protein: CAIRPTGGLESYEQYF
CDR3 DNA: TGCGCCATCAGGCCCACGGGGGGCCTTGAATCCTACGAGCAGTACTTC
clone size: -
D gene: -
J gene: TRBJ2-7
V gene: TRBV4-1

CDR3 protein: CASSIGRRNQPQHF
CDR3 DNA: TGTGCCAGTAGTATTGGACGGAGAAATCAGCCCCAGCATTTT
clone size: many
D gene: -
J gene: TRBJ1-5
V gene: TRBV19

CDR3 protein: CASSASYEQYF
CDR3 DNA: TGTGCCAGCAGTGCAAGTTACGAGCAGTACTTC
clone size: many
D gene: -
J gene: TRBJ2-7
V gene: TRBV25-1

CDR3 protein: CASSLLAGFSPLHF
CDR3 DNA: TGTGCCAGCAGTTTATTGGCAGGCTTTTCACCCCTCCACTTT
clone size: once
D gene: -
J gene: TRBJ1-6
V gene: TRBV27

CDR3 protein: CSVGRDRDGYTF
CDR3 DNA: TGCAGCGTTGGGCGGGACAGGGATGGCTACACCTTC
clone size: many
D gene: TRBD1
J gene: TRBJ1-2
V gene: TRBV29-1

CDR3 protein: CASSQDYSDRDGGYTF
CDR3 DNA: TGTGCCAGCAGCCAAGATTATTCGGACAGGGATGGTGGCTACACCTTC
clone size: many
D gene: TRBD1
J gene: TRBJ1-2
V gene: TRBV4-2

CDR3 protein: CASSQDGWSGRKAFF
CDR3 DNA: TGCGCCAGCAGCCAAGATGGATGGTCAGGTCGTAAAGCTTTCTTT
clone size: many
D gene: -
J gene: TRBJ1-1
V gene: TRBV4-3

CDR3 protein: CASRRTAGKETQYF
CDR3 DNA: TGTGCCAGCAGGAGGACCGCCGGGAAGGAGACCCAGTACTTC
clone size: many
D gene: -
J gene: TRBJ2-5
V gene: TRBV7-2

CDR3 protein: CASSTAGTEAFF
CDR3 DNA: TGTGCCAGCAGCACCGCCGGCACTGAAGCTTTCTTT
clone size: many
D gene: -
J gene: TRBJ1-1
V gene: TRBV11-2

CDR3 protein: CASSFVAAYNEQFF
CDR3 DNA: TGTGCCAGCAGCTTCGTAGCGGCCTACAATGAGCAGTTCTTC
clone size: many
D gene: -
J gene: TRBJ2-1
V gene: TRBV11-1

CDR3 protein: CASSPRGPTYEQYF
CDR3 DNA: TGTGCCAGCTCACCGCGGGGGCCCACCTACGAGCAGTACTTC
clone size: many
D gene: -
J gene: TRBJ2-7
V gene: TRBV18

CDR3 protein: CSAPLAGGSADTQYF
CDR3 DNA: TGCAGTGCTCCCCTAGCGGGAGGGAGCGCAGATACGCAGTATTTT
clone size: medium-sized
D gene: TRBD2
J gene: TRBJ2-3
V gene: TRBV20-1

CDR3 protein: CASSPTATYEQYF
CDR3 DNA: TGTGCCAGCTCACCGACAGCCACCTACGAGCAGTACTTC
clone size: many
D gene: -
J gene: TRBJ2-7
V gene: TRBV18